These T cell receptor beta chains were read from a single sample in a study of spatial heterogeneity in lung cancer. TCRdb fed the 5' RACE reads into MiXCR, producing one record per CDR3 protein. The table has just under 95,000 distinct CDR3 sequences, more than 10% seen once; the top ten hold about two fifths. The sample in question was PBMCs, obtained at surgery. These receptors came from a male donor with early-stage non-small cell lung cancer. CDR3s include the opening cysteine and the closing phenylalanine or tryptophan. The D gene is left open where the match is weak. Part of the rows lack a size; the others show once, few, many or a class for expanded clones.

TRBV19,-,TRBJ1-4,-,TGTGCCAGTAGTATGACCGGGACCCGGCGGGAAAAACTGTTTTTT,CASSMTGTRREKLFF
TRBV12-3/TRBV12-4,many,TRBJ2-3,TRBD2,TGTGCCAGCGAAAGGAGCGGGGGACTCGCAGATACGCAGTATTTT,CASERSGGLADTQYF
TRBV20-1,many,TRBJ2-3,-,TGCAGTGCTAGAGATTCCAGGGGAGTGGCAGATACGCAGTATTTT,CSARDSRGVADTQYF
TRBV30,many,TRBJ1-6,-,TGTGCCTGGACGCCAGGGAATTCACCCCTCCACTTT,CAWTPGNSPLHF
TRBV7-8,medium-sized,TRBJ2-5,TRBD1,TGTGCCAGCAGCACCACCAGGGGGCTTGGAGAGACCCAGTACTTC,CASSTTRGLGETQYF
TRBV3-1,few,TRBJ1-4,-,TGTGCCAGCAGCCACTCCGATGAAAAACTGTTTTTT,CASSHSDEKLFF
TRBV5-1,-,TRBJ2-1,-,TGCGCCAGCAGCCCAGGGGGAGGGGATGAGCAGTTCTTC,CASSPGGGDEQFF
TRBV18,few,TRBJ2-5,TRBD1,TGTGCCAGCTCACCACCGTGGGACAGACAAGAGACCCAGTACTTC,CASSPPWDRQETQYF
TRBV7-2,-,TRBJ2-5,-,TGTGCCAGCAGCACCGGGCGAGTGGGAGCCCAAGAGACCCAGTACTTC,CASSTGRVGAQETQYF
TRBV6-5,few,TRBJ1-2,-,TGTGCCAGTAGGGATCCTTTTTATGGCTACACCTTC,CASRDPFYGYTF
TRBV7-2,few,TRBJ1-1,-,TGTGCCAGCATCGGCCGGGCCCAGGGAACTGAAGCTTTCTTT,CASIGRAQGTEAFF
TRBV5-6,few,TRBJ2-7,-,TGTGCCAGCAGCTCCGACCCGGCAGGCGGGCAGTACTTC,CASSSDPAGGQYF
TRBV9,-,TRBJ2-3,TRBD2,TGTGCCAGCAGGAGCGGGGTAGAGGGTACAGATACGCAGTATTTT,CASRSGVEGTDTQYF